This TCR beta chain was recovered during a study of blood T cells in healthy people across ages. Points from the study as a whole: PBMC samples, being unsorted, prevented any conclusive comparison of naive and antigen-experienced cells.

Regarding this clonotype: As yet, its antigen is unknown.

It was with a sample-barcoded 5' primer and a J-beta primer mix that a second PCR of roughly 7 to 12 cycles was run. MiXCR, applied by TCRdb to the 5' RACE reads, yields one record per CDR3 protein. Here the sample spans more than 900,000 distinct CDR3 sequences, roughly 29% being singletons. Trimming left V 0 bases short and J 2 bases short, with 8 bases between. The CDR3 consists of 15 residues. Germline V gives CDR1 LGHNA, CDR2 YSLEER. These same data were also listed under a study on T cells of mothers and their children. As reported in that work: Sequencing got over 10 million TCR beta CDR3 reads from each mother and about 2.9 million from each child.

The rearrangement links TRBV4-3 to TRBJ2-1; weak D call: TRBD1 (5 bases). The clonotype comes from a woman aged 40 to 50 in good health. The sample comprised blood. The CDR3 is CASSQEGVAYNEQFF. In nucleotides, the CDR3 is TGCGCCAGCAGCCAAGAAGGGGTAGCCTACAATGAGCAGTTCTTC.